The clone carrying this T cell receptor beta chain has a handful of counts. The CDR3 loop spans 12 amino acids. CDR1 and CDR2 (germline): MNHEY, SVGAGI. Trimming removed 7 bases from V and 10 bases from J, with 16 bases in between. The data are from a study of blood T cells in healthy people across ages. The total RNA that was extracted per sample amounted to at least 5.5 micrograms. Through a sample-barcoded 5' primer and a J-beta primer mix, a second PCR was run for roughly 6 to 12 cycles. Every sample gave at least 3 million paired-end reads containing CDR3. TCRdb called the 5' RACE reads again in MiXCR, with one record for every CDR3 protein. In the table there are about 1,800,000 distinct CDR3 sequences, roughly 30% of which are singletons.

The receptor's source is a woman in her 30s in good health. V gene TRBV6-5 combines with J gene TRBJ1-1, with D perhaps TRBD1 (5 bases). Sequenced: blood. CDR3 amino acids: CASNRPGAVAFF. CDR3 DNA: TGTGCCAGCAACCGCCCCGGGGCGGTAGCTTTCTTT.